The 22 T cell receptor beta chains below all came from one sample that was sequenced in a study of Ad26.COV2.S vaccination and SARS-CoV-2 variants. As to treatment: approximately 18 received Ad26.COV2.S at low or high dose, single or two shots; roughly five received placebo; per-sample allocation not given. Following the first vaccine or placebo injection, samples were taken on day 63. Profiled with immunoSEQ multiplex PCR; TCRdb holds only in-frame clones, not every one. The sample contains some 420,000 clones, approximately 88% of which appear only once. Material: peripheral blood, obtained in a trial of Ad26.COV2.S vaccine versus placebo. These receptors came from a person between 18 and 65 years old who received the Ad26.COV2.S COVID-19 vaccine or a placebo.

The chain employs TRBV27 and TRBJ1-5; maybe TRBD1 (6 bases). The germline V gene encodes CDR1 MNHEY and CDR2 SMNVEV (reference sequence). The CDR3 contains 15 residues. CDR3 loop: CVNHLIGGRDQPQHF. DNA for the CDR3: TGTGTCAACCACCTTATAGGGGGGAGGGATCAGCCCCAGCATTTT.

This rearrangement joins TRBV19 to TRBJ2-7; 7 nucleotides line up with TRBD1. CDR1 is LNHDA and CDR2 is SQIVND in the germline V gene (reference sequence). This CDR3 spans 15 amino acids. V lost 5 bases, J lost 2 bases, and 9 bases stayed unmatched. CDR3 in amino acids: CASSPVWQGAYEQYF. CDR3 nucleotides: TGTGCCAGTAGTCCCGTATGGCAGGGGGCCTACGAGCAGTACTTC.

The chain joins TRBV7-2 to TRBJ2-1; no clear D gene. V was clipped by 5 bases and J by 9 bases, with 17 bases between them. In germline, CDR1 is SGHTA, CDR2 FQGNSA. The CDR3 totals 14 residues. DNA for the CDR3: TGTGCCAGCAGCCCAAATTGGTCCCCGGGTGAGCAGTTCTTC. This codes for CASSPNWSPGEQFF.

This chain links TRBV5-1 with TRBJ2-3, with 7 bases aligning to TRBD1. This CDR3 region has 14 residues. V lost 4 bases and J lost 2; bases outside the gene matches: 4. The V gene's germline CDR1 is SGHRS and CDR2 YFSETQ. The CDR3 region is CASSPGQVTDTQYF. The CDR3, as DNA: TGCGCCAGCAGCCCCGGACAGGTCACAGATACGCAGTATTTT.

The J gene is TRBJ1-1, the V gene TRBV7-9, with TRBD1 matching over 7 bases. The germline gives CDR1 SEHNR, CDR2 FQNEAQ (reference sequence). The CDR3 is 16 amino acids. With 3 bases clipped from V and 0 bases from J, the junction kept 7 bases outside the gene matches. The CDR3 sequence is CASSFPGDRVNTEAFF. In DNA form, the CDR3 reads TGTGCCAGCAGCTTTCCAGGGGACAGAGTGAACACTGAAGCTTTCTTT.

The chain is built from TRBV4-3 and TRBJ2-7; 7 bases are shared with TRBD1. The CDR3 consists of 15 residues. Germline-derived CDR1 and CDR2 are LGHNA and YSLEER. The trim removed 1 base at V and 5 bases at J, leaving 8 bases unmatched. The CDR3 region is CASSQVHRGVDEQYF. CDR3 nucleotide sequence: TGCGCCAGCAGCCAAGTTCACAGGGGAGTGGACGAGCAGTACTTC.

The chain has TRBV19 and TRBJ2-3; D ambiguous. The CDR3 covers 17 residues. Germline loops: CDR1 LNHDA, CDR2 SQIVND (reference sequence). Trimming cost V 1 base and J 0 bases, with 14 bases left between them. This CDR3 is CASSIVRPDGSTDTQYF. For the CDR3, the DNA is TGTGCCAGTAGTATAGTCCGCCCCGACGGCAGCACAGATACGCAGTATTTT.

This clone was seen once. This chain connects TRBV7-9 to TRBJ2-5; a possible D gene is TRBD1 (6 bases). This CDR3 region has 17 residues. The V end was cut by 2 bases, the J end by 1 base, with 17 bases between. Germline lookup yields CDR1 SEHNR and CDR2 FQNEAQ (reference sequence). CDR3 sequence reads: CASSLTWDILSQETQYF. As DNA, the CDR3 is TGTGCCAGCAGCTTAACGTGGGACATACTAAGCCAAGAGACCCAGTACTTC.

This chain joins TRBV30 and TRBJ1-2; 8 bases line up with TRBD1. This CDR3 has 13 residues. Germline trimming cut 6 bases from V and 4 bases from J; bases unmatched to any gene: 7. Germline loops: CDR1 GTSNPN, CDR2 SVGIG (reference sequence). CDR3: CACHDRGGYGYTF. The CDR3 coding sequence is TGTGCCTGTCACGACAGGGGCGGCTATGGCTACACCTTC.

The chain joins TRBV9 to TRBJ2-5; TRBD1 matches at 7 bases. The V segment lost 4 bases and the J segment 1 base; nucleotides outside the gene matches: 4. Germline V lookup: CDR1 SGDLS, CDR2 YYNGEE. The CDR3 has 14 amino acids. CDR3 sequence: CASSPRDSQETQYF. The CDR3 DNA follows: TGTGCCAGCAGCCCAAGGGACAGCCAAGAGACCCAGTACTTC.

The chain combines TRBV4-1 with TRBJ2-7; 9 nucleotides match TRBD1. Trimming cost V 2 bases and J 2 bases; bases outside gene matches: 7. This CDR3 has 16 amino acids. CDR1 is MGHRA and CDR2 is YSYEKL in the germline V gene. CDR3 amino acids: CASSQSPGQGTYEQYF. The DNA for the CDR3 is TGCGCCAGCAGCCAATCGCCGGGACAGGGAACCTACGAGCAGTACTTC.

This chain links TRBV10-3 with TRBJ1-4; D gene unclear. CDR3 length equals 15 residues. From germline, CDR1 is ENHRY and CDR2 SYGVKD. V shed 4 bases and J shed 5 bases, with 14 bases lying between them. Here the CDR3 reads CAISAKGQPNEKLFF. The CDR3 DNA follows: TGTGCCATCAGTGCTAAGGGTCAGCCGAATGAAAAACTGTTTTTT.

The chain links TRBV7-2 to TRBJ2-7; perhaps TRBD2 as D (5 bases). CDR3 length: 13 residues. CDR1 and CDR2 from the germline V gene are SGHTA and FQGNSA. The germline V and J ends were trimmed by 5 bases and 0 bases, with 8 bases remaining between them. The CDR3 region is CASSHRDSYEQYF. CDR3 DNA sequence: TGTGCCAGCAGCCACCGGGACTCCTACGAGCAGTACTTC.

The rearrangement links TRBV7-2 to TRBJ2-2; D uncertain. Germline V gives CDR1 SGHTA, CDR2 FQGNSA. The CDR3 runs to 15 residues. Trimming removed 3 bases from V and 6 bases from J, with 14 bases in between. The CDR3 region is CASSLSQIPSGELFF. CDR3 DNA: TGTGCCAGCAGCTTGAGCCAGATCCCCTCCGGGGAGCTGTTTTTT.

The rearrangement links TRBV19 to TRBJ1-3; 9 nucleotides line up with TRBD1. This CDR3 has 16 residues. Germline V gene lookup returns CDR1 LNHDA and CDR2 SQIVND (reference sequence). Germline trimming cut 6 bases from V and 2 bases from J; bases unmatched to any gene: 8. This chain's CDR3 is CASSYQTGGPGNTIYF. In DNA, the CDR3 is TGTGCCAGTAGCTACCAGACAGGGGGTCCTGGAAACACCATATATTTT.

The chain has TRBV19 and TRBJ1-2, with D unclear. V was cut by 3 bases and J by 3 bases, with 8 bases left in between. This CDR3 spans 13 amino acids. CDR1 and CDR2 from the germline V gene are LNHDA and SQIVND (reference sequence). CDR3 sequence reads: CASSIGSYYGYTF. CDR3 nucleotide sequence: TGTGCCAGTAGTATCGGAAGCTACTATGGCTACACCTTC. The full variable domain, rest sourced from reference TRBV19 and TRBJ1-2, is DGGITQSPKYLFRKEGQNVTLSCEQNLNHDAMYWYRQDPGQGLRLIYYSQIVNDFQKGDIAEGYSVSREKKESFPLTVTSAQKNPTAFYLCASSIGSYYGYTFGSGTRLTVV.

The rearrangement links TRBV5-1 to TRBJ2-7; 7 bases map to TRBD2. The germline CDR1 and CDR2 sequences are SGHRS and YFSETQ. The CDR3 contains 17 residues. J lost 0 bases, V lost 5 bases, and 14 bases had no gene match. The CDR3 spells CASSHPAGREGSYEQYF. For the CDR3, the DNA is TGCGCCAGCAGTCACCCGGCCGGAAGGGAGGGCTCCTACGAGCAGTACTTC. The full variable domain, with the rest looked up from reference TRBV5-1 and TRBJ2-7, is KAGVTQTPRYLIKTRGQQVTLSCSPISGHRSVSWYQQTPGQGLQFLFEYFSETQRNKGNFPGRFSGRQFSNSRSEMNVSTLELGDSALYLCASSHPAGREGSYEQYFGPGTRLTVT.

The chain uses TRBV5-1 and TRBJ2-2; 8 bases are shared with TRBD1. The germline V gene encodes CDR1 SGHRS and CDR2 YFSETQ. V lost 0 bases, J lost 2 bases, and 3 bases stayed unmatched. CDR3 size: 16 residues. CDR3 bases: TGCGCCAGCAGCTTGGGCAGGGGGCAAAACACCGGGGAGCTGTTTTTT. Its protein product is CASSLGRGQNTGELFF.

This chain links TRBV7-3 with TRBJ2-2; unclear D gene. Looked up from germline, CDR1 is SGHTA and CDR2 is FQGTGA. V lost 0 bases and J lost 6, with 5 bases in between. The CDR3 runs to 13 residues. The CDR3 is CASSLTLPGELFF. For the CDR3, the DNA is TGTGCCAGCAGCTTAACCTTACCCGGGGAGCTGTTTTTT.

The rearrangement uses TRBV3-1 (or the pseudogene TRBV3-2) and TRBJ2-2; 8 nucleotides match TRBD2. CDR1 and CDR2 from the germline V gene are LGHDT and YNNKEL (reference sequence). Trimming removed 3 bases from V and 7 bases from J; junction bases left unmatched: 13. The CDR3 contains 17 residues. CDR3 DNA: TGTGCCAGCAGCCATGTCGGGCGCGGGGGGTTCGGCGGGGAGCTGTTTTTT. Its protein is CASSHVGRGGFGGELFF.

This chain connects TRBV9 to TRBJ2-1; D may be TRBD1 (5 bases). In germline, CDR1 is SGDLS, CDR2 YYNGEE. The V end lost 0 bases, the J end lost 2 bases, and 12 bases lay between the germline ends. The CDR3 length is 16 residues. CDR3 amino acids: CASSVGSQGAYNEQFF. In nucleotides, the CDR3 is TGTGCCAGCAGCGTAGGAAGCCAGGGCGCCTACAATGAGCAGTTCTTC.

The sample holds a few counts of this clone. The chain couples TRBV27 to TRBJ1-2, with D maybe TRBD1 (6 bases). CDR3 length: 14 residues. V shed 6 bases and J shed 5 bases, with 16 bases lying between them. The germline V gene has CDR1 MNHEY and CDR2 SMNVEV (reference sequence). In nucleotides, the CDR3 is TGTGCCAGCAGGCCCTGGGTGGACAGATATGGCTACACCTTC. Protein: CASRPWVDRYGYTF.